The sequence of this T cell receptor (beta chain) was determined in a study of OX40 agonist ivuxolimab in advanced cancers. Whole-study context: Age averaged 60 years (range 23 to 79), and less than 85% were male. Antecedent anti-PD-1, anti-PD-L1 or anti-CTLA-4 therapy was permissible, with approximately 44% having received some. Findings of the study overall: There was clonal expansion of CD4+ and CD8+ blood T cells by week 6 at 0.1 to 3.0 mg/kg. CD8+ T cells averaged more expanded clones than CD4+.

A remark on this clone: What it binds is unknown.

Sequencing was performed with immunoSEQ multiplex PCR; in TCRdb, only in-frame clones are kept and a portion is missing. Of just over 35,000 clones in the sample, 76% were seen once. The length of the CDR3 is 16 residues. V was pared by 0 bases and J by 0 bases, with 9 bases between. Per the germline V gene, CDR1 is SGHDT and CDR2 is YYEEEE. The rearrangement uses TRBV5-6 and TRBJ1-4; D unclear. The clonotype originates from an adult with an advanced solid tumor such as melanoma, head and neck, liver or kidney cancer. This specimen was CD4+ or CD8+ T cells sorted from blood, taken in a trial of the OX40 agonist ivuxolimab. CDR3 amino acids: CASSLALVATNEKLFF. For the CDR3, the DNA is TGTGCCAGCAGCTTGGCCCTTGTAGCAACTAATGAAAAACTGTTTTTT. Full variable domain (rest looked up from reference TRBV5-6 and TRBJ1-4): DAGVTQSPTHLIKTRGQQVTLRCSPKSGHDTVSWYQQALGQGPQFIFQYYEEEERQRGNFPDRFSGHQFPNYSSELNVNALLLGDSALYLCASSLALVATNEKLFFGSGTQLSVL.